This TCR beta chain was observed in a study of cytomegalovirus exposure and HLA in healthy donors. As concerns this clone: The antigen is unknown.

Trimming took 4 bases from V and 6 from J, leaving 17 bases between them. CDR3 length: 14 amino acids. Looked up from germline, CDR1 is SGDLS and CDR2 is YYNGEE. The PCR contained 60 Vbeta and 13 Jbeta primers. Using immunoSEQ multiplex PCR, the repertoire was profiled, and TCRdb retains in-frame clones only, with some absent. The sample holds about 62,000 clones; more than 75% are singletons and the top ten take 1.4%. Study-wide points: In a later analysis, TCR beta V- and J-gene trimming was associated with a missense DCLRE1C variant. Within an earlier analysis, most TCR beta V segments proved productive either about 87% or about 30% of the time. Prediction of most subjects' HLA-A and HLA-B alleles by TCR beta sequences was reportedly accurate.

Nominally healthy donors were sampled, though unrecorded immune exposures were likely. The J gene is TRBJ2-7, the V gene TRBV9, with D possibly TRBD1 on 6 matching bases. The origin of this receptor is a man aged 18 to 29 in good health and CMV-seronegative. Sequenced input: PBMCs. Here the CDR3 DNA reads TGTGCCAGCAGCCCATACCAGGGGTCCGGCGAGCAGTACTTC. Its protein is CASSPYQGSGEQYF.